The present T cell receptor beta chain was sequenced within a study of cytomegalovirus exposure and HLA in healthy donors. Study-level findings and limits: Some highly shared sequence variants likely arose as a pipeline artifact. In an earlier analysis, in roughly 600 donors, most V segments appeared productive either ~87% or ~30% of the time. The study labeled 170 or so TCR beta chains cytomegalovirus-associated. Upon later analysis, TCR association rates were observed to vary by HLA locus, being highest for DRB1 and lowest for HLA-C.

Amplification used 60 Vbeta primers and 13 Jbeta primers. Produced via immunoSEQ multiplex PCR; TCRdb's table is partial and in-frame only. The sample includes 100,000 to 150,000 clones. Worth noting for this clone: Antigen specificity is unknown.

Germline V gives CDR1 SGHRS, CDR2 YFSETQ. This CDR3 comprises 14 residues. After removal of 4 bases from V and 3 bases from J, the junction contained 3 bases not matched to a gene. The source of this sequence is a woman aged 40 to 49 in good health and CMV-seropositive. The specimen was PBMCs. This chain joins TRBV5-1 and TRBJ2-3; 9 bases agree with TRBD2. The CDR3 bases are TGCGCCAGCAGCCGGACTAGCGCAACAGATACGCAGTATTTT. As protein: CASSRTSATDTQYF.